Shown below are 15 T cell receptor beta chains from a single sample sequenced in a study of cytomegalovirus exposure and HLA in healthy donors. The PCR used 60 Vbeta and 13 Jbeta primers. Clones were read by immunoSEQ multiplex PCR, and TCRdb kept only the in-frame ones, dropping some. The table includes about 93,000 clones, about four fifths detected once. The specimen was PBMCs. These receptors came from a man aged 25 to 40 in good health and CMV-seronegative.

This sequence joins TRBV19 and TRBJ2-7; D is possibly TRBD1 (6 bases). V was shortened by 2 bases and J by 5 bases, with 16 bases between the two germline ends. Germline values: CDR1 LNHDA, CDR2 SQIVND (reference sequence). The CDR3 totals 15 residues. The CDR3 reads CASSITGQGSNEQYF. CDR3 coding DNA: TGTGCCAGTAGTATAACGGGGCAGGGGAGCAACGAGCAGTACTTC.

The chain recombines TRBV7-9 with TRBJ2-3; 11 nucleotides agree with TRBD2. Trimming removed 5 bases from V and 0 bases from J; junction bases left unmatched: 10. Germline values: CDR1 SEHNR, CDR2 FQNEAQ (reference sequence). CDR3 size: 18 residues. CDR3 bases: TGTGCCAGCAGCCCTCCGTACAGACTAGCGGGGAGCACAGATACGCAGTATTTT. This translates into CASSPPYRLAGSTDTQYF.

The chain has TRBV5-1 and TRBJ2-7; D is possibly TRBD2 (6 bases). The V end was cut by 0 bases, the J end by 4 bases, with 17 bases between. This CDR3 comprises 16 residues. Per the germline V gene, CDR1 is SGHRS and CDR2 is YFSETQ. CDR3 bases: TGCGCCAGCAGCTTGGTTCCAGCCCAGGAGGGTTACGAGCAGTACTTC. Translated: CASSLVPAQEGYEQYF.

The genes are TRBV5-6 and TRBJ1-2; D is unclear. The CDR3 is made up of 12 amino acids. Trimming removed 7 bases from V and 7 bases from J, with 14 bases in between. Germline V CDR1 and CDR2: SGHDT, YYEEEE. CDR3 DNA sequence: TGTGCCAGCTCGGTCCCAACGGGTGGCTACACCTTC. Protein sequence: CASSVPTGGYTF. Looking up the rest from reference TRBV5-6 and TRBJ1-2 gives the full variable domain: DAGVTQSPTHLIKTRGQQVTLRCSPKSGHDTVSWYQQALGQGPQFIFQYYEEEERQRGNFPDRFSGHQFPNYSSELNVNALLLGDSALYLCASSVPTGGYTFGSGTRLTVV.

This chain uses TRBV7-2 with TRBJ2-1; D gene unclear. The CDR3 is made up of 13 amino acids. V lost 5 bases to trimming and J lost 4 bases, with 9 bases between them. Germline assignment: CDR1 SGHTA and CDR2 FQGNSA. The CDR3 region is CASSARTYNEQFF. The DNA of the CDR3 is TGTGCCAGCAGCGCCCGCACATACAATGAGCAGTTCTTC.

The J gene is TRBJ2-3, the V gene TRBV6-1; 8 nucleotides agree with TRBD1. Germline V gene lookup returns CDR1 MNHNS and CDR2 SASEGT. V lost 6 bases and J lost 5; bases outside the gene matches: 7. This CDR3 comprises 14 residues. The DNA of the CDR3 is TGTGCCAGCAGGAAAACAGGGGGTGGAGATACGCAGTATTTT. This encodes CASRKTGGGDTQYF.

The V gene is TRBV7-8, the J gene TRBJ1-1; TRBD1 aligns across 8 bases. This CDR3 has 14 amino acids. Germline CDR1 reads SGHVS; CDR2 reads FQNEAQ. V shed 5 bases, J shed 1 base, and the junction held 3 bases outside the gene matches. CDR3 sequence reads: CASSPQGANTEAFF. The CDR3 DNA is TGTGCCAGCAGCCCCCAGGGGGCGAACACTGAAGCTTTCTTT.

The V gene is TRBV25-1, the J gene TRBJ2-1, with 9 positions matching TRBD1. The V and J ends lost 0 bases and 4 bases, in that order; junction bases with no gene match: 4. From germline, CDR1 is MGHDK and CDR2 SYGVNS. The CDR3 contains 16 residues. CDR3 bases: TGTGCCAGCAGTGAATACGGGACAGGGAATTACAATGAGCAGTTCTTC. It yields the protein CASSEYGTGNYNEQFF.

V gene TRBV19 combines with J gene TRBJ1-5; tentatively, D is TRBD1 (6 bases). The germline V gene encodes CDR1 LNHDA and CDR2 SQIVND (reference sequence). CDR3 length: 13 amino acids. V was clipped by 1 base and J by 5 bases, with 6 bases between them. The CDR3 region is CASSIGGHQPQHF. CDR3 bases: TGTGCCAGTAGTATAGGGGGGCATCAGCCCCAGCATTTT.

The chain recombines TRBV7-2 with TRBJ1-4, with 7 bases aligning to TRBD1. Germline CDR1 is SGHTA and CDR2 is FQGNSA. The CDR3 totals 14 residues. Unmatched junction bases numbered 5, after V lost 5 bases and J lost 5 bases. The CDR3 region is CASSMDRSNEKLFF. In DNA, the CDR3 is TGTGCCAGCAGCATGGACAGGTCCAATGAAAAACTGTTTTTT. Combining the CDR3 with reference TRBV7-2 and TRBJ1-4 gives the whole variable domain GAGVSQSPSNKVTEKGKDVELRCDPISGHTALYWYRQSLGQGLEFLIYFQGNSAPDKSGLPSDRFSAERTGGSVSTLTIQRTQQEDSAVYLCASSMDRSNEKLFFGSGTQLSVL.

In its sample, this clone was seen a few times. The V gene is TRBV5-8, the J gene TRBJ2-7; a possible D gene is TRBD2 (6 bases). V was shortened by 0 bases and J by 6 bases, with 10 bases between the two germline ends. This CDR3 contains 13 residues. In germline, CDR1 is SGHTS, CDR2 YDEGEE. The CDR3, as DNA: TGTGCCAGCAGCTTGGGGAGGGAACTCGAGCAGTACTTC. Encoded protein: CASSLGRELEQYF. The full variable domain, completed using reference TRBV5-8 and TRBJ2-7, is EAGVTQSPTHLIKTRGQQATLRCSPISGHTSVYWYQQALGLGLQFLLWYDEGEERNRGNFPPRFSGRQFPNYSSELNVNALELEDSALYLCASSLGRELEQYFGPGTRLTVT.

V is TRBV4-3 and J is TRBJ2-3, with 10 bases lining up with TRBD2. The CDR3 sequence is 16 residues long. Germline CDR1 and CDR2: LGHNA and YSLEER. Trimming took 0 bases from V and 1 from J; bases not matched to a gene: 1. CDR3 coding DNA: TGCGCCAGCAGCCAAGAGCTAGCGGGGGGCACAGATACGCAGTATTTT. Its protein product is CASSQELAGGTDTQYF.

The chain carries TRBV15 and TRBJ2-5, with a possible D match to TRBD1 (7 bases). V lost 6 bases and J 5 bases, leaving 19 bases between the germline ends. The CDR3 is 15 residues long. Germline values: CDR1 LNHNV, CDR2 YYDKDF (reference sequence). In nucleotides, the CDR3 is TGTGCCACCAGGCTTAAGGAGGGGGCGGGCGAGACCCAGTACTTC. Its protein product is CATRLKEGAGETQYF. The whole variable domain, filled in from reference TRBV15 and TRBJ2-5, reads DAMVIQNPRYQVTQFGKPVTLSCSQTLNHNVMYWYQQKSSQAPKLLFHYYDKDFNNEADTPDNFQSRRPNTSFCFLDIRSPGLGDTAMYLCATRLKEGAGETQYFGPGTRLLVL.

The chain uses TRBV7-8 and TRBJ1-1; the D is unclear. Trimming cost V 7 bases and J 4 bases, with 13 bases left between them. The CDR3 totals 13 residues. Germline V gene sequence: CDR1 SGHVS, CDR2 FQNEAQ. CDR3 nucleotides: TGTGCCAGCACCGTTTACGGTGGCACTGAAGCTTTCTTT. It is translated as CASTVYGGTEAFF.

The rearrangement joins TRBV7-9 to TRBJ2-5, with D maybe TRBD1 (7 bases). Trimming removed 5 bases from V and 9 bases from J, with 28 bases in between. Germline V gives CDR1 SEHNR, CDR2 FQNEAQ (reference sequence). The CDR3 covers 17 residues. CDR3 in amino acids: CASSANLGQPDGGAQYF. In DNA, the CDR3 is TGTGCCAGCAGCGCTAACCTGGGACAGCCTGACGGAGGGGCCCAGTACTTC.